This T cell receptor (beta chain) was captured in a study of T cell responses to AZD1222 COVID-19 vaccine. General study points: Spike-specific TCR depth and breadth grew after two AZD1222 doses. CD4 TCRs associated with vaccination spanned spike, dominating at 160-218 and 743-854. The study reported that nearly half of spike-specific TCRs target unmutated variant regions. Repertoire samples came only from after the peak T cell response.

CDR3 length: 15 amino acids. CDR1 and CDR2 (germline): LNHDA, SQIVND (reference sequence). V lost 5 bases to trimming and J lost 5 bases; unmatched junction nucleotides: 4. Sequencing used immunoSEQ multiplex PCR; TCRdb keeps in-frame clones, though not all of them. There are over 85,000 clones in the sample; about 85% occur only once, and roughly 3.2% lies in the top ten. Remarks on this clone: Its antigen is unidentified.

This rearrangement joins TRBV19 to TRBJ1-5; 12 nucleotides agree with TRBD1. The source is an adult in good health. Material: peripheral blood, obtained on day 0 of AZD1222 vaccination. In DNA form, the CDR3 reads TGTGCCAGTAGTTCCGGGACAGGGGGCCATCAGCCCCAGCATTTT. It is translated as CASSSGTGGHQPQHF.